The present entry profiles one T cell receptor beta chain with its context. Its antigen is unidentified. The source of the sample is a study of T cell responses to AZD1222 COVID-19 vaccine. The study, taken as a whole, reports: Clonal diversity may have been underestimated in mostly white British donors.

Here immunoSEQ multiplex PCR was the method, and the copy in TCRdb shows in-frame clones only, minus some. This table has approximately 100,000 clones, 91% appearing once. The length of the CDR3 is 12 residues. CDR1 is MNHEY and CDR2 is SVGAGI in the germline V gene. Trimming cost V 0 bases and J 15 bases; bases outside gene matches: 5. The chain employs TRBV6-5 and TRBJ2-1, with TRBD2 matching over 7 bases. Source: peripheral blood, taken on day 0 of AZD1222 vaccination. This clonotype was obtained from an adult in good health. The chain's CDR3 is CASSYSGGSLFF. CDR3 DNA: TGTGCCAGCAGTTACTCTGGCGGGAGTCTGTTCTTC.